The 26 T cell receptor delta chains below come from one sample, sequenced in a study of Vδ1+ human thymocytes. Whole-study results and caveats: In the thymus, TRG and TRD repertoires looked highly polyclonal with Gaussian CDR3 lengths.

Sequences come from RNA converted to cDNA by reverse transcription. Pooled V-gene forward primers with one constant-region reverse primer generated the CDR3 amplicons by multiplex PCR. With CATT, TCRdb re-called clones from the multiplex PCR reads. This sample has some 73,000 delta-chain clones, with about 30% found just once. Their antigen targets remain unknown. Sequenced input: Vdelta1+ gamma-delta thymocytes from the thymus. Subset noted: FACS-sorted CD3+ TCRalphabeta- TCRVdelta1+ TCRVdelta2- thymocytes. These receptors originate from a boy under two years old who had congenital heart surgery.

The J gene is TRDJ1, the V gene TRDV1, with a possible D match to TRDD3 (8 bases). V shed 3 bases and J shed 3 bases, with 23 bases lying between them. The CDR3 contains 18 residues. The V gene's germline CDR1 is TSWWSYY and CDR2 QGS. This chain's CDR3 is CALGEGIPTGGLSDKLIF. The CDR3 bases are TGTGCTCTTGGGGAGGGGATTCCTACTGGGGGTCTCTCCGATAAACTCATCTTT.

This rearrangement joins TRDV1 to TRDJ1; D is tentatively TRDD2 or TRDD3 (9 bases each). Germline-derived CDR1 and CDR2 are TSWWSYY and QGS. V lost 2 bases to trimming and J lost 1 base, with 29 bases between them. The CDR3 is 21 residues long. The CDR3 DNA reads TGTGCTCTTGGGGAAATCCCCCTTCCTACGAGGGGATACGCAACCACCGATAAACTCATCTTT. Its protein product is CALGEIPLPTRGYATTDKLIF.

This clone was found once. An end of the junction differs from the germline gene, which may be a read error. The chain links TRDV1 to TRDJ1; no clear D. This CDR3 contains 14 residues. Germline V gives CDR1 TSWWSYY, CDR2 QGS. The DNA of the CDR3 is TGTGCTCTTGGGGATGCCGCAGGCACCGATCAACTCATCTTT. This encodes CALGDAAGTDQLIF.

The chain recombines TRDV1 with TRDJ1, with TRDD3 matching over 9 bases. Germline CDR1 is TSWWSYY and CDR2 is QGS. V was clipped by 0 bases and J by 4 bases; unmatched bases: 15. The CDR3 is made up of 19 amino acids. CDR3 protein: CALGELGILWGYADDKLIF. CDR3 DNA sequence: TGTGCTCTTGGGGAACTGGGAATCCTCTGGGGATACGCGGACGATAAACTCATCTTT.

The rearrangement uses TRDV1 and TRDJ1; TRDD3 is a possible D gene (6 bases). V lost 2 bases, J lost 0 bases, and 16 bases lay in between. Per the germline V gene, CDR1 is TSWWSYY and CDR2 is QGS. CDR3 length: 17 residues. CDR3 residues: CALGEGCWGPDTDKLIF. The CDR3 nucleotides read TGTGCTCTTGGGGAAGGTTGTTGGGGGCCAGACACCGATAAACTCATCTTT.

This clone was recorded a few times. The rearrangement uses TRDV1 and TRDJ1, with 10 bases fitting TRDD3. This CDR3 region has 25 residues. CDR1 and CDR2 from the germline V gene are TSWWSYY and QGS. V shed 3 bases, J shed 0 bases, and the junction held 31 bases outside the gene matches. The CDR3 DNA reads as TGTGCTCTTGGGGAGAGAGAGTCCCCAAACTCTACTGGGGGATTTGTTGCGACGAACACCGATAAACTCATCTTT. It yields the protein CALGERESPNSTGGFVATNTDKLIF.

The table lists this clone with a few counts. The V call is TRDV1, the J call TRDJ1; D gene ambiguous. The CDR3 extends over 16 amino acids. V was trimmed by 3 bases and J by 0 bases, leaving 14 bases between them. CDR1 is TSWWSYY, CDR2 QGS, per germline. The CDR3 protein is CALGDRFFYYTDKLIF. CDR3 DNA: TGTGCTCTTGGGGACAGGTTCTTCTACTACACCGATAAACTCATCTTT.

V is TRDV1 and J is TRDJ1; 7 nucleotides line up with TRDD3. This CDR3 spans 19 amino acids. V shed 1 base, J shed 7 bases, and the junction held 21 bases outside the gene matches. Germline values: CDR1 TSWWSYY, CDR2 QGS. The CDR3 reads CALGEPLGTGETKRGKLIF. For the CDR3, the DNA is TGTGCTCTTGGGGAACCCCTGGGTACTGGGGAAACAAAGCGGGGTAAACTCATCTTT.

The gene calls are TRDV1 and TRDJ1, with D possibly matching TRDD3 (5 bases). Between the trimmed V and J ends, which lost 1 base and 5 bases, there was a span of 17 bases. The CDR3 consists of 16 residues. Germline-derived CDR1 and CDR2 are TSWWSYY and QGS. CDR3 residues: CALGEPTYWWKDKLIF. Written as DNA, the CDR3 is TGTGCTCTTGGGGAACCAACGTACTGGTGGAAAGATAAACTCATCTTT.

In its sample, this clone was seen a few times. The chain couples TRDV1 to TRDJ1; 10 positions agree with TRDD3. The germline gives CDR1 TSWWSYY, CDR2 QGS. V gave up 1 base and J gave up 0 bases; unmatched junction bases: 23. CDR3 length: 23 residues. CDR3 loop: CALGERVFPSSTGGSSYTDKLIF. The CDR3 coding sequence is TGTGCTCTTGGGGAACGGGTCTTCCCGTCCTCTACTGGGGGATCCTCGTACACCGATAAACTCATCTTT.

This chain links TRDV1 with TRDJ1; TRDD3 matches 7 bases. Losses at the gene ends were 0 bases for V and 9 bases for J; bases not matched to a gene: 19. This CDR3 has 18 residues. Germline V gives CDR1 TSWWSYY, CDR2 QGS. The CDR3 DNA follows: TGTGCTCTTGGGGAACTCCGACGCCTCCCACATCTGACTGGGGAACTCATCTTT. It translates to CALGELRRLPHLTGELIF.

The J gene is TRDJ1, the V gene TRDV1; a possible D gene is TRDD3 (5 bases). The CDR3 spans 16 residues. V was trimmed by 5 bases and J by 3 bases, leaving 19 bases between them. From germline, CDR1 is TSWWSYY and CDR2 QGS. Here the CDR3 reads CALGSPVSGGADKLIF. The DNA of the CDR3 is TGTGCTCTTGGGTCCCCAGTTAGCGGTGGGGCCGATAAACTCATCTTT.

V is TRDV1 and J is TRDJ1; D perhaps matches TRDD2 (5 bases). V was shortened by 3 bases and J by 5 bases, with 19 bases between the two germline ends. The CDR3 has 16 amino acids. The germline V gene encodes CDR1 TSWWSYY and CDR2 QGS. The CDR3 here is CALGDPRFPTTDKLIF. The CDR3 DNA reads TGTGCTCTTGGGGACCCGCGGTTCCCTACTACGGATAAACTCATCTTT.

The rearrangement uses TRDV1 and TRDJ1, with 10 positions matching TRDD3. Germline loops: CDR1 TSWWSYY, CDR2 QGS. The J segment lost 0 bases and the V segment lost 1 base, leaving 14 bases of the junction unmatched. The length of the CDR3 is 20 residues. The CDR3 DNA is TGTGCTCTTGGGGAACGTCCTTTGGGGGATACTCCCTTGTACACCGATAAACTCATCTTT. This gives the protein CALGERPLGDTPLYTDKLIF.

This clone was seen only a few times. The V and J genes are TRDV1 and TRDJ1, with TRDD3 matching 10 bases. Germline V gene sequence: CDR1 TSWWSYY, CDR2 QGS. Trimming at V came to 2 bases and at J to 0 bases, leaving 6 bases not matched to a gene. This CDR3 comprises 17 residues. CDR3 residues: CALGETTTGGYTDKLIF. The CDR3 DNA sequence: TGTGCTCTTGGGGAAACGACTACTGGGGGATACACCGATAAACTCATCTTT.

This clone was recorded a few times. J is TRDJ1 and V is TRDV1; TRDD3 matches 11 bases. CDR3 length equals 22 residues. From germline, CDR1 is TSWWSYY and CDR2 QGS. Losses at the gene ends were 3 bases for V and 4 bases for J; bases not matched to a gene: 25. CDR3 loop: CALGEVIPLPFGGYGGLDKLIF. DNA of the CDR3: TGTGCTCTTGGGGAGGTAATACCTCTCCCCTTTGGGGGATACGGGGGTCTCGATAAACTCATCTTT.

The chain couples TRDV1 to TRDJ1; D is unclear. Germline CDR1 reads TSWWSYY; CDR2 reads QGS. The V gene lost 3 bases and the J gene lost 9 bases, with 23 bases spanning the gap. This CDR3 has 16 amino acids. CDR3 protein: CALGDVSSATLEQLIF. The CDR3 bases are TGTGCTCTTGGGGATGTATCCTCCGCGACCCTGGAACAACTCATCTTT.

The J gene is TRDJ1, the V gene TRDV1, with 10 nucleotides matching TRDD3. The CDR3 runs 18 residues. Germline lookup yields CDR1 TSWWSYY and CDR2 QGS. V lost 5 bases, J lost 3 bases, and 15 bases stayed unmatched. CDR3 residues: CALGNGSPRWGIPDKLIF. The CDR3, as DNA: TGTGCTCTTGGGAACGGGTCGCCACGTTGGGGGATACCCGATAAACTCATCTTT.

V is TRDV1 and J is TRDJ1; 12 bases fit TRDD3. The germline gives CDR1 TSWWSYY, CDR2 QGS. V shed 0 bases, J shed 0 bases, and the junction held 20 bases outside the gene matches. The CDR3 has 23 residues. This CDR3 is CALGELDIPTYWGIPLHTDKLIF. The CDR3 DNA reads TGTGCTCTTGGGGAACTAGACATCCCCACGTACTGGGGGATACCCCTTCACACCGATAAACTCATCTTT.

Comment on this clone: A read error may explain this, as a much larger clone is one base away. The genes are TRDV2 and TRDJ1; TRDD2 might be the D (5 bases). The CDR3 runs 18 residues. Deletions cut 5 bases from V and 1 base from J, with 25 bases between. Per the germline V gene, CDR1 is GEAIGNYY and CDR2 is EKD. The CDR3 DNA sequence: TGTGCCTGTGCCACTCTAGACTACAACCTACTGTTCACCGATAAACTCATCTTT. Translation gives CACATLDYNLLFTDKLIF.

Only one count was recorded for this clone. One junction end does not reproduce the germline sequence, and a read error may be involved. The chain links TRDV1 to TRDJ1; TRDD3 matches 11 bases. Germline-derived CDR1 and CDR2 are TSWWSYY and QGS. The CDR3 contains 19 residues. The CDR3 sequence is CALEELPTYWGIRTDKLIF. The CDR3 coding sequence is TGTGCTCTTGAGGAACTTCCTACGTATTGGGGGATACGGACCGATAAACTCATCTTT.

J is TRDJ1 and V is TRDV1; TRDD3 matches 11 bases. The CDR3 runs 23 residues. From germline, CDR1 is TSWWSYY and CDR2 QGS. V lost 4 bases, J lost 0 bases, and 25 bases stayed unmatched. The CDR3 is CALGGGFPRGFTGGYAYTDKLIF. The CDR3 region has the DNA TGTGCTCTTGGGGGCGGTTTTCCGAGGGGTTTCACTGGGGGATATGCCTACACCGATAAACTCATCTTT.

This clone is classed as medium-sized. Distinct nucleotide sequences in the sample also encode this CDR3. The chain employs TRDV2 and TRDJ1; TRDD3 matches 9 bases. V lost 5 bases and J lost 2; bases outside the gene matches: 20. The CDR3 totals 19 residues. The germline V gene encodes CDR1 GEAIGNYY and CDR2 EKD. Here the CDR3 reads CACVGSCLGIRGSTDKLIF. CDR3 in DNA: TGTGCCTGTGTGGGCTCCTGTCTGGGGATACGCGGATCAACCGATAAACTCATCTTT.

The chain couples TRDV1 to TRDJ1; 11 bases agree with TRDD3. Germline CDR1 is TSWWSYY and CDR2 is QGS. The CDR3 length is 22 residues. The junction had 29 bases not matched to a gene; V was cut back by 6 bases and J by 5 bases. The CDR3: CALGQPEAGGYNSGAIVDKLIF. CDR3 nucleotides: TGTGCTCTTGGTCAACCGGAAGCTGGGGGATACAACTCTGGAGCGATAGTTGATAAACTCATCTTT.

This clone was counted only a few times. This sequence joins TRDV1 and TRDJ1, with D unclear. The germline CDR1 and CDR2 sequences are TSWWSYY and QGS. This CDR3 comprises 21 residues. Trimming cost V 5 bases and J 0 bases, with 31 bases left between them. CDR3 nucleotide sequence: TGTGCTCTTGGGATCCTCCGTCCCGAGACCCACGAGCAAGATCACACCGATAAACTCATCTTT. Protein product: CALGILRPETHEQDHTDKLIF.

This clone has just a few counts. The rearrangement joins TRDV1 to TRDJ1; 8 bases line up with TRDD3. Germline assignment: CDR1 TSWWSYY and CDR2 QGS. The CDR3 loop spans 19 amino acids. V dropped 3 bases and J dropped 0; count of bases not matched to a gene: 15. The CDR3: CALGDQGPTGGRYTDKLIF. Here the CDR3 DNA reads TGTGCTCTTGGGGACCAGGGACCTACTGGGGGTCGTTACACCGATAAACTCATCTTT.